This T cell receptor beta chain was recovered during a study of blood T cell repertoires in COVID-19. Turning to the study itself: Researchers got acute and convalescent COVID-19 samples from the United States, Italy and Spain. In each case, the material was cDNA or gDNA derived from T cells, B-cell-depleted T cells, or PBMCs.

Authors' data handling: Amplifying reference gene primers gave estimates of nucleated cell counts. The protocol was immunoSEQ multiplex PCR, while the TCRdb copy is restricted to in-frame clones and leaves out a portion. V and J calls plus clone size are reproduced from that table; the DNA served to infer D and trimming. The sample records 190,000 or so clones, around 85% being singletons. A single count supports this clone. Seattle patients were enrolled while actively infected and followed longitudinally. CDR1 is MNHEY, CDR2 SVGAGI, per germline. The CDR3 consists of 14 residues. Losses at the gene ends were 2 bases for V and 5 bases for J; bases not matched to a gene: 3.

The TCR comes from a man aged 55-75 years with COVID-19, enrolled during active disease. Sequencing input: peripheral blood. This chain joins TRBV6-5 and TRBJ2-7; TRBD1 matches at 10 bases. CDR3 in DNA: TGTGCCAGCAGTTACAAGGGACAGGGGCACGAGCAGTACTTC. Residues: CASSYKGQGHEQYF.